The sequence of this T cell receptor beta chain was determined in a study of blood T cell repertoires in COVID-19. Study-wide context: Samples taken during acute and convalescent COVID-19 were collected in the United States, Italy and Spain. In each case, the material was cDNA or gDNA derived from T cells, B-cell-depleted T cells, or PBMCs.

Original analysis: Reference gene primers were amplified, and this amplification served to estimate nucleated cell counts. The method was immunoSEQ multiplex PCR; TCRdb's version includes in-frame clones alone and lacks a portion of them. V and J calls and clone size follow that table, whereas D and trimming were derived from the DNA. The sample includes about 52,000 clones, around 92% of them seen just once. This clone was found once. The germline gives CDR1 SGHAT, CDR2 FQNNGV. V was pared by 6 bases and J by 4 bases, with 14 bases of the junction left unmatched. This CDR3 is built from 16 residues. Source material: peripheral blood. The chain links TRBV11-2 to TRBJ2-5, with TRBD2 identical over 7 bases. This clonotype originated in a man between 45 and 60 years old with active COVID-19. The CDR3 reads CASRPSRDYRGETQYF. CDR3 bases: TGTGCCAGCAGGCCGAGCCGGGACTATAGAGGAGAGACCCAGTACTTC.